Below, 12 T cell receptor beta chains from the same sample are listed, as sequenced in a study of T cells in Graves' hyperthyroidism and ophthalmopathy. Amplified TCR beta CDR3 regions derived from RNA transcripts. Carried out on the TCR CDR3, a first-round RT-PCR used the HTBI primer set. TCRdb used MiXCR to reprocess the multiplex PCR reads, holding one entry per CDR3 protein. Found here are 250,000 to 300,000 distinct CDR3 sequences, 13% of them singletons; the top ten hold roughly 8.5%. Sample: blood. All receptors come from a woman in her twenties or thirties with Graves' hyperthyroidism that later progressed to Graves' ophthalmopathy.

The chain employs TRBV24-1 and TRBJ1-2, with D maybe TRBD1 (6 bases). Trimming left V 9 bases short and J 7 bases short, with 14 bases between. The CDR3 length is 12 residues. CDR1 KGHDR and CDR2 SFDVKD come from the germline V gene. CDR3 in DNA: TGTGCCACCCGGGCAGGGGCGGGTGGCTACACCTTC. Amino acid sequence: CATRAGAGGYTF.

This clonotype was seen a handful of times. Relative to the germline gene, one junction end is altered; a read error may explain this. The rearrangement uses TRBV24-1 and TRBJ1-1; 12 bases are shared with TRBD1. This CDR3 contains 15 residues. Germline V gives CDR1 KGHDR, CDR2 SFDVKD. In DNA, the CDR3 is TGTGCCGCCAGTGAGGGAGGGACAGGGGGCGAACGAGCTTTCTTT. Translation gives CAASEGGTGGERAFF.

This clonotype has ten or more counts. This chain joins TRBV2 and TRBJ2-7; tentatively, D is TRBD1 or TRBD2 (6 bases each). Germline-derived CDR1 and CDR2 are SNHLY and FYNNEI. The length of the CDR3 is 15 residues. Trimming removed 2 bases at V and 7 bases at J, with 18 bases between. Here the CDR3 DNA reads TGTGCCAGCAGTGAACCAAACGTAGGGGGGCTAGAGCAGTACTTC. Encoded protein: CASSEPNVGGLEQYF.

In its sample, this clonotype was seen many times. V gene TRBV14 combines with J gene TRBJ2-1; TRBD1 matches at 7 bases. This CDR3 has 16 residues. Germline V lookup: CDR1 SGHDN, CDR2 FVKESK. V gave up 2 bases and J gave up 4 bases; unmatched junction bases: 8. DNA for the CDR3: TGTGCCAGCAGCCAACCAGCAGGGGGTTATTACAATGAGCAGTTCTTC. This gives the protein CASSQPAGGYYNEQFF.

This clonotype was picked up many times. The chain recombines TRBV6-2 or TRBV6-3 with TRBJ2-5; D possibly corresponds to TRBD2 (6 bases). In germline, CDR1 is MNHEY, CDR2 SVGEGT. The CDR3 spans 14 residues. The V end lost 2 bases, the J end lost 3 bases, and 10 bases lay between the germline ends. The chain's CDR3 is CASSYEAGKETQYF. The CDR3 DNA sequence: TGTGCCAGCAGTTACGAGGCGGGGAAAGAGACCCAGTACTTC.

This clonotype was seen many times. This chain uses TRBV9 with TRBJ2-1, with D tentatively TRBD2 (6 bases). This CDR3 has 16 amino acids. V dropped 3 bases and J dropped 0 bases, with 13 bases sitting between them. CDR1 and CDR2 (germline): SGDLS, YYNGEE. Here the CDR3 reads CASSGGARGSYNEQFF. The CDR3 nucleotides are TGTGCCAGCAGCGGCGGGGCGAGGGGCTCCTACAATGAGCAGTTCTTC.

The chain employs TRBV5-4 and TRBJ2-3; 11 nucleotides match TRBD2. Per germline, CDR1 SGHNT and CDR2 YYREEE (reference sequence). With 4 bases clipped from V and 2 bases from J, the junction kept 3 bases outside the gene matches. The CDR3 is made up of 15 amino acids. CDR3 residues: CASSRTSGLTDTQYF. The CDR3 DNA follows: TGTGCCAGCAGCCGGACTAGCGGGCTCACAGATACGCAGTATTTT.

The sample holds many counts of this clonotype. The chain couples TRBV5-1 to TRBJ2-7, with D unclear. V dropped 2 bases and J dropped 3 bases, with 21 bases sitting between them. CDR1 and CDR2 (germline): SGHRS, YFSETQ. The CDR3 has 17 residues. The CDR3 DNA is TGCGCCAGCAGCTTAGTAATGGAGATGGACGGCAACTACGAGCAGTACTTC. This translates into CASSLVMEMDGNYEQYF.

In its sample, this clonotype was seen a few times. A much larger clonotype is one base distant, so this may be a read error. The V call is TRBV20-1, the J call TRBJ1-1; D possibly corresponds to TRBD1 (5 bases). Germline values: CDR1 DFQATT, CDR2 SNEGSKA (reference sequence). The CDR3 runs 14 residues. V gave up 2 bases and J gave up 2 bases, with 12 bases separating them. The CDR3 protein is CSARPGTRNTEAFF. The CDR3, as DNA: TGCAGTGCTAGACCGGGGACCCGTAACACTGAAGCTTTCTTT.

This clonotype was observed at least ten times. The chain combines TRBV7-2 with TRBJ2-3; perhaps TRBD1 as D (6 bases). CDR1 is SGHTA, CDR2 FQGNSA, per germline. This CDR3 is 13 amino acids long. V lost 3 bases to trimming and J lost 4 bases, with 8 bases between them. The CDR3 protein is CASSFRGADTQYF. CDR3 nucleotides: TGTGCCAGCAGCTTCAGGGGAGCAGATACGCAGTATTTT.

This clonotype was counted ten times or more. The chain is built from TRBV4-3 and TRBJ2-1, with no clear D. Germline V gene data show CDR1 as LGHNA and CDR2 as YSLEER. The CDR3 loop spans 14 amino acids. Between the trimmed V and J ends, which lost 0 bases and 0 bases, there was a span of 3 bases. The CDR3 loop reads CASSQDYSYNEQFF. The DNA of the CDR3 is TGCGCCAGCAGCCAAGACTACTCCTACAATGAGCAGTTCTTC.

This clonotype was seen at least ten times. This sequence joins TRBV3-1 and TRBJ2-1, with D maybe TRBD2 (5 bases). Trimming took 2 bases from V and 0 from J, leaving 8 bases between them. The V gene's germline CDR1 is LGHDT and CDR2 YNNKEL (reference sequence). This CDR3 comprises 15 residues. CDR3 in amino acids: CASSQRGRSYNEQFF. The CDR3 nucleotides read TGTGCCAGCAGCCAACGCGGGCGCTCCTACAATGAGCAGTTCTTC.